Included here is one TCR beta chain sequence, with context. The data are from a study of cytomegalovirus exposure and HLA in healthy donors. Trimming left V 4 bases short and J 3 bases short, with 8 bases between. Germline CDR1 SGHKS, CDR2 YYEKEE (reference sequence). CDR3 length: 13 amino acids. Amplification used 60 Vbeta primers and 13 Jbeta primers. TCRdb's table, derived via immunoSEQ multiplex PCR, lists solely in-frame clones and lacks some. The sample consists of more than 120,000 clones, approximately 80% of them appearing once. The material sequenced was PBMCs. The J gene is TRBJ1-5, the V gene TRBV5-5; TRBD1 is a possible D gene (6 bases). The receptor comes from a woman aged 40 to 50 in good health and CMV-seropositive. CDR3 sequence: CASSGDINQPQHF. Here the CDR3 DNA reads TGTGCCAGCAGCGGGGACATCAATCAGCCCCAGCATTTT.